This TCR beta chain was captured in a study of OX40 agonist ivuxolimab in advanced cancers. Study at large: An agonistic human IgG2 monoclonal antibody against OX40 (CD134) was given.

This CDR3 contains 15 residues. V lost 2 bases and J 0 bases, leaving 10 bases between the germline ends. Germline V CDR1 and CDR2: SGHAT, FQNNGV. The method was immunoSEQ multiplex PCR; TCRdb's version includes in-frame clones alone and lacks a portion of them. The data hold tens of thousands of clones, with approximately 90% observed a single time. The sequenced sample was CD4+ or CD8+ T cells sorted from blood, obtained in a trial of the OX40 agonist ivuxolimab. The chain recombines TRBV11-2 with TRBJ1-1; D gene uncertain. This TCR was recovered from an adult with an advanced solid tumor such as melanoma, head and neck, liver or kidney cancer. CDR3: CASSLRAGVNTEAFF. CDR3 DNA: TGTGCCAGCAGCTTAAGGGCTGGGGTGAACACTGAAGCTTTCTTT.